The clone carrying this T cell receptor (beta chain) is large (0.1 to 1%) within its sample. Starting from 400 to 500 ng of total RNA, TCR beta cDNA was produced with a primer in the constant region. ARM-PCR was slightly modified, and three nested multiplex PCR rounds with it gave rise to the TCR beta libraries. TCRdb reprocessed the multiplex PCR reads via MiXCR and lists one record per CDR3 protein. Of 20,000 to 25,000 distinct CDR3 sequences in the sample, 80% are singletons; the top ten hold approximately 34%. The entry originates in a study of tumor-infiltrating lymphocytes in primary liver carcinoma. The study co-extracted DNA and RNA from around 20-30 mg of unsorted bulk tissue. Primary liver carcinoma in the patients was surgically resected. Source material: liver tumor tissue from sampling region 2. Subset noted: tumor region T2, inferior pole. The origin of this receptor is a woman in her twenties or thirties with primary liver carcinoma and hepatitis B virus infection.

CDR3 bases: TGCGCCAGCAGCCAAGGGGCGGGGACCCTCACCGGGGAGCTGTTTTTT. Its protein is CASSQGAGTLTGELFF. The chain is built from TRBV4-3 and TRBJ2-2; D possibly corresponds to TRBD2 (6 bases). Germline CDR1 and CDR2: LGHNA and YSLEER. Trimming pared 1 base from V and 4 bases from J, leaving 13 bases between. The CDR3 runs to 16 residues.